This is a list of T cell receptor beta chains from one sample in a study of OX40 agonist ivuxolimab in advanced cancers. Only in-frame clones appear in the TCRdb table, and some are missing; sequencing was by immunoSEQ multiplex PCR. Of about 69,000 clones detected, approximately 93% appear once; the ten largest clones hold about 0.29%. This specimen consisted of CD4+ or CD8+ T cells sorted from blood, obtained in a trial of the OX40 agonist ivuxolimab. The source of these receptors is an adult with an advanced solid tumor such as melanoma, head and neck, liver or kidney cancer. CDR3s include the opening cysteine and the closing phenylalanine or tryptophan. Some rows mark clone size as missing; the rest say once, few, many or name a class of expanded clone.

clone size: NA
V gene: TRBV5-1
J gene: TRBJ2-2
CDR3 protein: CASSQTSGIVSGELFF

clone size: NA
V gene: TRBV6-1
J gene: TRBJ2-4
CDR3 protein: CASSTQRAKNIQYF

clone size: NA
V gene: TRBV19
J gene: TRBJ1-4
CDR3 protein: CASRLDRGATNEKLFF

clone size: NA
V gene: TRBV11-1
J gene: TRBJ1-2
CDR3 protein: CASSRPGSTNYGYTF

clone size: NA
V gene: TRBV19
J gene: TRBJ2-3
CDR3 protein: CASSISGGQGVLDTQYF

clone size: NA
V gene: TRBV5-1
J gene: TRBJ2-7
CDR3 protein: CASSLRGGYEQYF

clone size: NA
V gene: TRBV6-1
J gene: TRBJ2-7
CDR3 protein: CASTRSGFYEQYF

clone size: NA
V gene: TRBV27
J gene: TRBJ2-1
CDR3 protein: CAHEILDGTSANNEQFF

clone size: NA
V gene: TRBV6-5
J gene: TRBJ2-7
CDR3 protein: CASSEGRYYYEQYF

clone size: NA
V gene: TRBV15
J gene: TRBJ2-4
CDR3 protein: CATSPTGGQNIQYF

clone size: NA
V gene: TRBV27
J gene: TRBJ1-5
CDR3 protein: CASRQGGSNQPQHF

clone size: NA
V gene: TRBV19
J gene: TRBJ2-1
CDR3 protein: CASTIHPGTITYNEQFF

clone size: NA
V gene: TRBV9
J gene: TRBJ2-3
CDR3 protein: CASSVRRSGTTDTQYF

clone size: once
V gene: TRBV28
J gene: TRBJ1-1
CDR3 protein: CASSLYHGRSEAFF

clone size: NA
V gene: TRBV6-1
J gene: TRBJ1-1
CDR3 protein: CASSGRMPAITEAFF

clone size: NA
V gene: TRBV4-2
J gene: TRBJ2-1
CDR3 protein: CASSGERTPHHEQFF

clone size: NA
V gene: TRBV29-1
J gene: TRBJ2-1
CDR3 protein: CSAEREIAYNEQFF

clone size: NA
V gene: TRBV4-2
J gene: TRBJ2-1
CDR3 protein: CASSPRTSGYNEQFF

clone size: NA
V gene: TRBV7-3
J gene: TRBJ2-3
CDR3 protein: CASSLNQGGADTQYF

clone size: NA
V gene: TRBV7-6
J gene: TRBJ1-3
CDR3 protein: CASSLEGGSGNTIYF

clone size: once
V gene: TRBV19
J gene: TRBJ1-1
CDR3 protein: CASSLQGATEAFF

clone size: once
V gene: TRBV6-1
J gene: TRBJ2-3
CDR3 protein: CASSGPSAPDTQYF

clone size: NA
V gene: TRBV6-1
J gene: TRBJ1-1
CDR3 protein: CASSSDIANTEAFF

clone size: NA
V gene: TRBV5-1
J gene: TRBJ2-6
CDR3 protein: CASSLGGRAAGANVLTF

clone size: once
V gene: TRBV18
J gene: TRBJ1-3
CDR3 protein: CASSAGQGGAGNTIYF

clone size: NA
V gene: TRBV9
J gene: TRBJ2-1
CDR3 protein: CASSVGGRANNEQFF

clone size: NA
V gene: TRBV19
J gene: TRBJ2-3
CDR3 protein: CASSISAGVVSLDTQYF

clone size: NA
V gene: TRBV7-3
J gene: TRBJ2-2
CDR3 protein: CASSPQGTGRNPGELFF

clone size: once
V gene: TRBV15
J gene: TRBJ2-7
CDR3 protein: CATSRDTGQVTSYEQYF

clone size: once
V gene: TRBV19
J gene: TRBJ2-1
CDR3 protein: CASSILAGERNEQFF

clone size: NA
V gene: TRBV9
J gene: TRBJ2-4
CDR3 protein: CASSEGTSVNIQYF

clone size: NA
V gene: TRBV2
J gene: TRBJ2-1
CDR3 protein: CASSGGLFAREGHEQFF

clone size: NA
V gene: TRBV6-1
J gene: TRBJ2-5
CDR3 protein: CASLGLGQGFYAQYF

clone size: NA
V gene: TRBV14
J gene: TRBJ2-2
CDR3 protein: CASSRSRTGANTGELFF

clone size: NA
V gene: TRBV5-1
J gene: TRBJ2-1
CDR3 protein: CASSDGFSYNEQFF

clone size: once
V gene: TRBV14
J gene: TRBJ2-7
CDR3 protein: CASSNSGRGYEQYF

clone size: NA
V gene: TRBV19
J gene: TRBJ2-1
CDR3 protein: CASSSLRGAGSVF

clone size: NA
V gene: TRBV6-5
J gene: TRBJ1-1
CDR3 protein: CASSYRTVLMNTEAFF

clone size: NA
V gene: TRBV7-7
J gene: TRBJ2-6
CDR3 protein: CASSGGASGANVLTF

clone size: NA
V gene: TRBV15
J gene: TRBJ1-2
CDR3 protein: CATSRDIEGLSGYTF

clone size: NA
V gene: TRBV19
J gene: TRBJ1-2
CDR3 protein: CASSMPDYGYTF

clone size: NA
V gene: TRBV15
J gene: NA
CDR3 protein: CATSRRGQGESEQYF

clone size: NA
V gene: TRBV21-1
J gene: TRBJ2-1
CDR3 protein: CASSKERLGQGGFYNEQFF

clone size: NA
V gene: TRBV7-2
J gene: TRBJ1-1
CDR3 protein: CASSSRDNTEAFF

clone size: NA
V gene: TRBV29-1
J gene: TRBJ2-1
CDR3 protein: CSVDSLAGGPGEQFF

clone size: NA
V gene: TRBV6-5
J gene: TRBJ1-1
CDR3 protein: CASSYFTPQGNTEAFF

clone size: once
V gene: TRBV6-6
J gene: TRBJ2-7
CDR3 protein: CASSYGGANYEQYF

clone size: NA
V gene: TRBV7-3
J gene: TRBJ2-2
CDR3 protein: CASSLRTSGSSGTGELFF

clone size: NA
V gene: TRBV6-4
J gene: TRBJ2-3
CDR3 protein: CASSERTTGGSDTQYF

clone size: NA
V gene: TRBV20-1
J gene: TRBJ2-7
CDR3 protein: CSASDNHEQYF

clone size: NA
V gene: TRBV19
J gene: TRBJ2-7
CDR3 protein: CASSRDSYEQYF

clone size: NA
V gene: TRBV21-1
J gene: TRBJ2-1
CDR3 protein: CASSKERHEGHRLNEQFF

clone size: NA
V gene: TRBV19
J gene: TRBJ2-5
CDR3 protein: CASFGTPETQYF